This TCR beta chain was identified in a study of T cells after yellow fever vaccination (dated by TCRdb to between 2018 and 2020). With regard to the full study: The SMART-Seq v4 Ultra Low Input RNA kit was used to prepare libraries from fractions with low cell numbers. To follow T-cell clones before and after both primary and booster YFV17D yellow fever vaccination, bulk TCR alpha and beta repertoires underwent longitudinal sequencing. Two healthy male donors, one aged 18 to 30 and one aged 30 to 40 years, were included in the cohort. Blood samples were taken at several timepoints before and after primary and secondary immunization, and bulk PBMC replicates and cell subsets were isolated. Here is what the overall study found, with its caveats: After the booster, most of the clones that had expanded following primary vaccination were detected again (almost 98% of CD4 and 88% of CD8), which suggests that memory was broadly maintained. Because only a couple of donors were included in the study, the extent to which the findings can be generalized is limited. The secondary T-cell response was found to be weaker but faster than the primary response, with a peak reached on day 5 rather than on day 15. Computational filtering was required because FACS-sorted repertoires could contain abundant contaminating clonotypes from the bulk population. A small share of clonotypes occurred in both CD4 and CD8 compartments, likely arising from convergent recombination.

The intended sense of this specimen's treatment or condition label: live attenuated yellow fever vaccine strain. At every blood-draw timepoint, two biological replicates of bulk PBMCs were collected. PBMCs were isolated from peripheral blood using a standard Ficoll-Paque protocol. TriZol was used to extract RNA from bulk PBMCs, CD4 and CD8 fractions, and dextramer-positive and dextramer-negative fractions. The CDR3, from cysteine to phenylalanine, totals 14 residues. CDR3 DNA only is kept here, 42 bases in frame from base 1. CDR1 and CDR2 (MNHEY, SMNVEV) derive from the germline V gene (reference sequence). Trimming at the junction amounts to 0 bases on V and 4 bases on J, and the germline ends lie 9 bases apart. In the case of this clonotype: Its antigen remains undetermined. Per-base quality was not reported, and no clone a single base away is much larger than it.

TCR cDNA was synthesized by 5'RACE template switching, through which a universal primer site and unique molecular identifiers were introduced. cDNA synthesis was primed from both the TCR alpha and TCR beta constant segments. Two PCR steps were used to amplify libraries, with sample barcodes and sequencing adapters being added in the second step. Sequencing of libraries was done on Illumina HiSeq 2500 (2x100 bp) or NovaSeq (2x150 bp). The authors' analysis ran thus. MIGEC handled demultiplexing of reads and collapsing into UMI consensus sequences, while MiXCR performed V(D)J alignment. Vaccine-responding clonotypes were defined with edgeR using replicate PBMC samples, requiring FDR below 0.01 and a log2 fold change above 5 up to day 15. Each bulk clonotype received a CD4 or CD8 identity based on whether the sequenced CD4 or CD8 repertoire contained that clonotype at higher abundance. TCRdb passed the public sequencing reads through fastp at Q25 and MiXCR, retaining productive beta sequences. Rows are unified per CDR3 protein, each entry keeping the most common DNA and genes. The V and J calls reflect TCRdb's pipeline rather than the authors' work. The sample table shows hundreds of thousands of distinct CDR3 sequences, and less than 20% are seen once. The ten biggest clones cover roughly a sixth of the sample.

The receptor was derived from a man younger than 35 who received the YFV17D yellow fever vaccine. The receptor chain draws on TRBV27 and TRBJ1-1, with the D gene not confidently named. The material sequenced was PBMCs, taken around 5 days after the first yellow fever vaccination. The nucleotide sequence reads as follows: TGTGCCAGCAGTTTATCTAGTTGGGGCACTGAAGCTTTCTTT. It codes for CASSLSSWGTEAFF.